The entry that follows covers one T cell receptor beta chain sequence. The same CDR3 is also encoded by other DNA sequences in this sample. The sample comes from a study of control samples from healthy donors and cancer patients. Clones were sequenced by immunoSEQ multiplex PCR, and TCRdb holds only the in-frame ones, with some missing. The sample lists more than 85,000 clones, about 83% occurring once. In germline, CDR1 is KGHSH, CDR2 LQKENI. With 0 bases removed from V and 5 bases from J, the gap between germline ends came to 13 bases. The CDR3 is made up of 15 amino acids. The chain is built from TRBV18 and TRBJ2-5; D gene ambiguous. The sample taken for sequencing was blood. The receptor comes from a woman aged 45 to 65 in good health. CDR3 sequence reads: CASSPPIGPRETQYF. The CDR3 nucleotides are TGTGCCAGCTCACCACCGATCGGGCCCCGGGAGACCCAGTACTTC.